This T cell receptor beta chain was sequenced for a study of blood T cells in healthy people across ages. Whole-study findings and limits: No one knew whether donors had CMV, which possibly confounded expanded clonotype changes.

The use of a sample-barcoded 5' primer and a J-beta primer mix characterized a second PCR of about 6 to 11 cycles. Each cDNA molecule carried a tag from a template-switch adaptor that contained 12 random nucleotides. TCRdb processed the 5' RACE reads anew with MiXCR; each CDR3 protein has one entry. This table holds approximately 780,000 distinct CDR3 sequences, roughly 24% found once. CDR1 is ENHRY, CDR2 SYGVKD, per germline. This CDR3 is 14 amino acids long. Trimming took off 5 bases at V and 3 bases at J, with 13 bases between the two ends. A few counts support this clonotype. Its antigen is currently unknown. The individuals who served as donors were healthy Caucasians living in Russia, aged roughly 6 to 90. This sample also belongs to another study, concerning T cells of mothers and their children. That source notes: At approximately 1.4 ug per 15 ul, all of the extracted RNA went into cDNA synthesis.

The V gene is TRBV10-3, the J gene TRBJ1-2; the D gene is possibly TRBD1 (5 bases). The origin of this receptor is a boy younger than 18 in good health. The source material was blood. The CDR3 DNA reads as TGTGCCATCAGTATAAGGGACCGGGACTATGGCTACACCTTC. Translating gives CAISIRDRDYGYTF.